This T cell receptor (beta chain) was sequenced in a study of blood T cell repertoires in COVID-19. Clones were sequenced by immunoSEQ multiplex PCR, and TCRdb holds only the in-frame ones, with some missing. The data show just under 60,000 clones, about 88% seen once. The V end lost 1 base, the J end lost 6 bases, and 17 bases lay between the germline ends. Germline V gene sequence: CDR1 SGHVS, CDR2 FQNEAQ. The CDR3 has 16 amino acids. Sequenced input: peripheral blood. The chain recombines TRBV7-8 with TRBJ2-3, with D tentatively TRBD2 (6 bases). This clonotype originated in a human donor with active COVID-19. The donor label of this sample is uncertain. The CDR3 region is CASSLGLRQGGDTQYF. DNA of the CDR3: TGTGCCAGCAGCTTAGGGCTGCGCCAGGGAGGCGATACGCAGTATTTT.